Listed below are T cell receptor beta chains from one sample, sequenced in a study of blood T cell repertoires in COVID-19. Sequencing was performed with immunoSEQ multiplex PCR; in TCRdb, only in-frame clones are kept and a portion is missing. The table records about 150,000 clones, around 90% of them present only once. Source material: PBMCs or T cells enriched from blood (not recorded which). These receptors came from a woman in her thirties or forties who had been exposed to COVID-19. Both conserved end residues are part of each CDR3. The D gene is left open where the match is weak. Size tells how often a clone was seen (once, few, many) or the class of an expanded clone, and some rows leave it out.

V: TRBV18; size: -; D: TRBD1; J: TRBJ2-5; CDR3: CASSIGPGQQETQYF; DNA: TGTGCCAGCTCAATAGGGCCGGGACAGCAAGAGACCCAGTACTTC
V: TRBV9; size: -; D: TRBD1; J: TRBJ2-1; CDR3: CASSARDRGYNEQFF; DNA: TGTGCCAGCAGCGCGCGGGACAGGGGATACAATGAGCAGTTCTTC
V: TRBV11-2; size: -; D: -; J: TRBJ2-5; CDR3: CASSSPVPQETQYF; DNA: TGTGCCAGCAGCTCCCCCGTCCCCCAAGAGACCCAGTACTTC
V: TRBV28; size: -; D: -; J: TRBJ2-7; CDR3: CASRSEYEQYF; DNA: TGTGCCAGCAGGTCGGAGTACGAGCAGTACTTC
V: TRBV28; size: -; D: -; J: TRBJ1-3; CDR3: CASNAGVNTIYF; DNA: TGTGCCAGCAACGCGGGGGTGAACACCATATATTTT
V: TRBV19; size: -; D: -; J: TRBJ1-6; CDR3: CASSIETSPYNSPLHF; DNA: TGTGCCAGTAGTATAGAGACAAGCCCTTATAATTCACCCCTCCACTTT
V: TRBV6-5; size: once; D: TRBD1; J: TRBJ2-7; CDR3: CASSNRGQGAGEQYF; DNA: TGTGCCAGCAGCAATAGGGGCCAGGGGGCTGGGGAGCAGTACTTC
V: TRBV6-5; size: -; D: TRBD2; J: TRBJ2-1; CDR3: CASSSGPYNEQFF; DNA: TGTGCCAGCTCTAGCGGTCCCTACAATGAGCAGTTCTTC
V: TRBV9; size: -; D: TRBD2; J: TRBJ2-3; CDR3: CASSGVAGGQRVNTQYF; DNA: TGTGCCAGCAGCGGAGTAGCGGGGGGCCAGAGAGTGAATACGCAGTATTTT
V: TRBV19; size: -; D: TRBD1; J: TRBJ1-5; CDR3: CASSPGGHLSNQPQHF; DNA: TGTGCCAGTAGTCCAGGGGGACACCTTAGCAATCAGCCCCAGCATTTT
V: TRBV19; size: once; D: -; J: TRBJ1-5; CDR3: CASSTVGGNQPQHF; DNA: TGTGCCAGTTCGACAGTAGGCGGCAATCAGCCCCAGCATTTT
V: TRBV6-5; size: -; D: -; J: TRBJ2-1; CDR3: CASRSASGWNEQFF; DNA: TGTGCCAGTAGATCCGCTTCAGGGTGGAATGAGCAGTTCTTC
V: TRBV3-1/TRBV3-2; size: -; D: TRBD1; J: TRBJ1-2; CDR3: CASSHLDRNYGYTF; DNA: TGTGCCAGCAGCCATCTGGACAGGAACTATGGCTACACCTTC
V: TRBV27; size: -; D: -; J: TRBJ2-7; CDR3: CASSLSMGLLSYEQYF; DNA: TGTGCCAGCAGTTTATCCATGGGGCTTCTCTCCTACGAGCAGTACTTC
V: TRBV29-1; size: -; D: TRBD1; J: TRBJ2-7; CDR3: CSVEGDSYEQYF; DNA: TGCAGCGTTGAAGGGGACAGCTACGAGCAGTACTTC
V: TRBV18; size: -; D: TRBD1; J: TRBJ1-5; CDR3: CASSPQGKGAGNQPQHF; DNA: TGTGCCAGCTCTCCTCAAGGGAAGGGGGCCGGTAATCAGCCCCAGCATTTT
V: TRBV5-1; size: -; D: TRBD2; J: TRBJ2-3; CDR3: CASSLGLAGVKDTQYF; DNA: TGCGCCAGCAGCTTGGGACTAGCGGGGGTGAAAGATACGCAGTATTTT
V: TRBV19; size: -; D: TRBD2; J: TRBJ2-3; CDR3: CASSIPSGRSNTQYF; DNA: TGTGCCAGTAGTATACCTAGCGGGAGGTCGAATACGCAGTATTTT
V: TRBV5-1; size: -; D: -; J: TRBJ1-1; CDR3: CASSLGGGTEAFF; DNA: TGCGCCAGCAGCTTGGGTGGGGGGACTGAAGCTTTCTTT
V: TRBV6-4; size: -; D: -; J: TRBJ2-3; CDR3: CASSDSGANTDTQYF; DNA: TGTGCCAGCAGTGACTCTGGGGCTAACACAGATACGCAGTATTTT
V: TRBV18; size: -; D: -; J: TRBJ1-2; CDR3: CASSPDSEYGYTF; DNA: TGTGCCAGCTCACCAGACAGTGAATATGGCTACACCTTC
V: TRBV3-1/TRBV3-2; size: -; D: -; J: TRBJ1-2; CDR3: CASSQEDKGRYTF; DNA: TGTGCCAGCAGCCAAGAGGACAAGGGTCGTTACACCTTC
V: TRBV6-5; size: -; D: -; J: TRBJ2-1; CDR3: CASSYGADEQFF; DNA: TGTGCCAGCAGTTACGGGGCCGATGAGCAGTTCTTC
V: TRBV5-1; size: -; D: TRBD1; J: TRBJ1-6; CDR3: CASSLDRGKNSPLHF; DNA: TGCGCCAGCAGCTTGGACAGGGGAAAGAATTCACCCCTCCACTTT
V: TRBV7-9; size: -; D: TRBD1; J: TRBJ2-1; CDR3: CASSYGQGAHNEQFF; DNA: TGTGCCAGCAGCTACGGACAGGGGGCGCATAATGAGCAGTTCTTC
V: TRBV5-1; size: -; D: -; J: TRBJ2-1; CDR3: CASSLGPAGNNEQFF; DNA: TGCGCCAGCAGCCTGGGGCCCGCGGGGAACAATGAGCAGTTCTTC
V: TRBV4-1; size: -; D: TRBD2; J: TRBJ2-3; CDR3: CASSQDHPGGSFTDTQYF; DNA: TGCGCCAGCAGCCAAGATCACCCGGGGGGGTCATTCACAGATACGCAGTATTTT
V: TRBV24-1; size: -; D: TRBD1; J: TRBJ2-7; CDR3: CATSDLFLYRGATSYEQYF; DNA: TGTGCCACCAGTGATTTGTTCTTATACAGGGGCGCAACCTCCTACGAGCAGTACTTC
V: TRBV4-1; size: few; D: -; J: TRBJ1-5; CDR3: CASSQDSPAREVDQPQHF; DNA: TGCGCCAGCAGCCAAGATAGCCCGGCCAGGGAGGTTGATCAGCCCCAGCATTTT
V: TRBV11-2; size: -; D: -; J: TRBJ1-1; CDR3: CASSPLRGGNTEAFF; DNA: TGTGCCAGCAGCCCCCTGAGGGGGGGGAACACTGAAGCTTTCTTT
V: TRBV12-3/TRBV12-4; size: -; D: TRBD1; J: TRBJ1-1; CDR3: CASNRGLGEAFF; DNA: TGTGCCAGTAACAGGGGTTTAGGTGAAGCTTTCTTT
V: TRBV18; size: once; D: -; J: TRBJ1-2; CDR3: CASSPGAMGYGYTF; DNA: TGTGCCAGCTCCCCAGGGGCGATGGGCTATGGCTACACCTTC
V: TRBV27; size: -; D: -; J: TRBJ2-2; CDR3: CASSLYRSGGELFF; DNA: TGTGCCAGCAGTTTGTATCGTTCCGGCGGGGAGCTGTTTTTT
V: TRBV15; size: -; D: TRBD1; J: TRBJ2-1; CDR3: CATSRDVDRGWDNEQFF; DNA: TGTGCCACCAGCAGAGATGTAGACAGGGGGTGGGACAATGAGCAGTTCTTC
V: TRBV2; size: -; D: TRBD2; J: TRBJ2-3; CDR3: CASKREGTDTQYF; DNA: TGTGCCAGCAAGCGGGAGGGTACAGATACGCAGTATTTT
V: TRBV5-5; size: few; D: TRBD1; J: TRBJ1-1; CDR3: CASSLIDRGAEAFF; DNA: TGTGCCAGCAGCTTGATAGACAGGGGCGCTGAAGCTTTCTTT
V: TRBV9; size: -; D: -; J: TRBJ1-1; CDR3: CASRRVDLSTEAFF; DNA: TGTGCCAGCAGGAGGGTCGACTTGAGCACTGAAGCTTTCTTT
V: TRBV21-1; size: -; D: -; J: TRBJ2-6; CDR3: CASSKYGRDRRSSGANVLTF; DNA: TGTGCCAGCAGCAAATATGGACGGGACAGGAGGAGCTCTGGGGCCAACGTCCTGACTTTC
V: TRBV6-5; size: -; D: TRBD1; J: TRBJ1-2; CDR3: CASKGTGGNYGYTF; DNA: TGTGCCAGCAAAGGGACAGGGGGAAACTATGGCTACACCTTC
V: TRBV6-5; size: -; D: TRBD2; J: TRBJ2-1; CDR3: CASTVGTSRFSEQFF; DNA: TGTGCCAGCACCGTAGGGACTAGCCGATTCAGTGAGCAGTTCTTC
V: TRBV2; size: -; D: TRBD1; J: TRBJ1-2; CDR3: CASRGGEGNYGYTF; DNA: TGTGCCAGCAGAGGGGGCGAAGGAAACTATGGCTACACCTTC
V: TRBV5-1; size: -; D: TRBD2; J: TRBJ2-1; CDR3: CASSLTLAGGPSYNEQFF; DNA: TGCGCCAGCAGCTTGACACTAGCGGGGGGGCCCTCCTACAATGAGCAGTTCTTC
V: TRBV3-1/TRBV3-2; size: -; D: TRBD1; J: TRBJ2-6; CDR3: CASSLRTGGPGANVLTF; DNA: TGTGCCAGCAGCCTTCGGACAGGGGGCCCTGGGGCCAACGTCCTGACTTTC
V: TRBV28; size: -; D: TRBD2; J: TRBJ2-3; CDR3: CASSAGIGLADPDTQYF; DNA: TGTGCCAGCAGTGCCGGGATCGGACTAGCGGATCCAGATACGCAGTATTTT
V: TRBV12-5; size: -; D: -; J: TRBJ1-1; CDR3: CASGLFGGGDTEAFF; DNA: TGTGCTAGTGGTCTCTTTGGGGGGGGAGACACTGAAGCTTTCTTT
V: TRBV12-3/TRBV12-4; size: few; D: -; J: TRBJ2-4; CDR3: CASSRDSNIQYF; DNA: TGTGCCAGCAGCCGTGACAGCAACATTCAGTACTTC
V: TRBV7-2; size: -; D: TRBD1; J: TRBJ1-5; CDR3: CASSSTGGSNQPQHF; DNA: TGTGCCAGCAGCTCCACAGGGGGAAGCAATCAGCCCCAGCATTTT
V: TRBV4-1; size: -; D: TRBD1; J: TRBJ1-4; CDR3: CASSRDRGGEKLFF; DNA: TGCGCCAGCAGCCGGGACAGGGGTGGTGAAAAACTGTTTTTT
V: TRBV4-1; size: -; D: -; J: TRBJ2-5; CDR3: CASSQGGYREPGETQYF; DNA: TGCGCCAGCAGCCAAGGGGGCTACCGGGAGCCCGGGGAGACCCAGTACTTC
V: TRBV7-8; size: -; D: -; J: TRBJ1-5; CDR3: CASSATGLSNQPQHF; DNA: TGTGCCAGCAGCGCCACAGGGCTGAGCAATCAGCCCCAGCATTTT